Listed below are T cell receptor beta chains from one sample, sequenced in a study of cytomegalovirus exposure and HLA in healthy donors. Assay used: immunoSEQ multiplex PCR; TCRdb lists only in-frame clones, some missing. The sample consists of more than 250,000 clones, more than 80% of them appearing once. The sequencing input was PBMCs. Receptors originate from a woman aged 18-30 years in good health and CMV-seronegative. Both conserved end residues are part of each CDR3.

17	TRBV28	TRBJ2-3	CASSPSHGLVFSDTQYF
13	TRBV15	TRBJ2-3	CATSRDLADTQYF
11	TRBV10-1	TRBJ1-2	CASKQGPGYTF
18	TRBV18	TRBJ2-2	CASSPLEVERRNAGELFF
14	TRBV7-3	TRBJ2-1	CASSLDGLAYEQFF
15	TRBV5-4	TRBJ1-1	CASSLGDRVNTEAFF
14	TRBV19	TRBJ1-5	CASSNRPSNQPQHF
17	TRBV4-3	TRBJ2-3	CASSAVTSGRVTDTQYF
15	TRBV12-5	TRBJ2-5	CASGIPGTGDETQYF
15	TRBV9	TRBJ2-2	CASSHTGANTGELFF
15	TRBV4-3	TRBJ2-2	CASSQEDRSPGELFF
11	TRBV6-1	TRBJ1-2	CAVRVNYGYTF
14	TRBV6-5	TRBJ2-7	CASLGGRGGAKQYF
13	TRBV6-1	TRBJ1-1	CASRDRGDTEAFF
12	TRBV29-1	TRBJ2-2	CSVLRNTGELFF
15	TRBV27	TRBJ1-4	CASSLVGQGNEKLFF
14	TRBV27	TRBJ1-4	CASTAGLRRGKLFF
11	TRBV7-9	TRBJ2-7	CASTDSYEQYF
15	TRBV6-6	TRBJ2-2	CASSLLAANTGELFF
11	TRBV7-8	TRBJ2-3	CASSPRDTQYF
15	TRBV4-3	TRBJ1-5	CASSQVLDTRQPQHF
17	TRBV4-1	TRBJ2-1	CASSQRGTETSFNEQFF
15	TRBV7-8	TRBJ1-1	CASRATPGVNTEAFF
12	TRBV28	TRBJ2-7	CASSSDNPEQYF
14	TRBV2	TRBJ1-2	CASSGTGGNYGYTF
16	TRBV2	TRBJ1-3	CASSPPPVSSGNTIYF
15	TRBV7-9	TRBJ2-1	CASSRSGFEGNEQFF
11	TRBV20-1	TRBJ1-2	CSAMVEAGYTF
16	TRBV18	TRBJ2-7	CASSPSPTSGLYEQYF
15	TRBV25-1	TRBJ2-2	CASSSGRDVTGELFF
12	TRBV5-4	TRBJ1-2	CASSLSQAPYTF
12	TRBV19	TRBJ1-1	CASSIGVWEAFF
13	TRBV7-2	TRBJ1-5	CASSTDRDQPQHF
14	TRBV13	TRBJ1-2	CASSPSGFGYGYTF
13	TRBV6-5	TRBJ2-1	CASRLAEYNEQFF
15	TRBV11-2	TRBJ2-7	CASSLAGTSTYEQYF
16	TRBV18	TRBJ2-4	CASSPPRLSAKNIQYF
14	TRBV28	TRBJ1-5	CASSPTQGNQPQHF
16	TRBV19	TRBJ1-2	CASSRETGTPNYGYTF